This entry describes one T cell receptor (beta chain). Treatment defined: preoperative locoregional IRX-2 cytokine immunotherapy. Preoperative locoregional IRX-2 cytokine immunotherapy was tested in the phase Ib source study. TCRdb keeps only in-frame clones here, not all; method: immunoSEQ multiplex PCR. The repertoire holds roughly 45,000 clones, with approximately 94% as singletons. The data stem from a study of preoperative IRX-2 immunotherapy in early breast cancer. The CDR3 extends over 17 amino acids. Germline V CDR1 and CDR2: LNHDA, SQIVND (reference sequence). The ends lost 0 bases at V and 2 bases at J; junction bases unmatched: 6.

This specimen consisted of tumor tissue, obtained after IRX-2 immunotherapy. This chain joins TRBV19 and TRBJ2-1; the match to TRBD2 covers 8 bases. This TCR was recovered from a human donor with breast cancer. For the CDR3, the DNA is TGTGCCAGTAGTATAGATCTGGGACTAGGGGCCTACAATGAGCAGTTCTTC. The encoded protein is CASSIDLGLGAYNEQFF.